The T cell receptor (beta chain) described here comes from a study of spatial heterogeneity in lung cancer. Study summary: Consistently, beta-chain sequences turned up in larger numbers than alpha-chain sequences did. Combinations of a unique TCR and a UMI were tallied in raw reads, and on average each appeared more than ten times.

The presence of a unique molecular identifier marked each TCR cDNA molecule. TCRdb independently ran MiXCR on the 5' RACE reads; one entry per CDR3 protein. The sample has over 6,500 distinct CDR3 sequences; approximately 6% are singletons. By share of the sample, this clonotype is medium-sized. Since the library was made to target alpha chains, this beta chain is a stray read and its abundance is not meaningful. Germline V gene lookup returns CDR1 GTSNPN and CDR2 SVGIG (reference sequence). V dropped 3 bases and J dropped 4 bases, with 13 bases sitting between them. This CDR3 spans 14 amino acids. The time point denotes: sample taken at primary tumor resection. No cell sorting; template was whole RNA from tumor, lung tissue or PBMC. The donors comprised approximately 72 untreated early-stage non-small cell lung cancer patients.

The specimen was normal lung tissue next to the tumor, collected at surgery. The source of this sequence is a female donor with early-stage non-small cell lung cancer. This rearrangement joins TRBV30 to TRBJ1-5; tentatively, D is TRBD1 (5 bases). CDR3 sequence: CAWSTGTGNQPQHF. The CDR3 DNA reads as TGTGCCTGGAGCACCGGGACTGGGAATCAGCCCCAGCATTTT.